This record concerns one T cell receptor beta chain sequence. This clonotype has more than one count but fewer than ten. It lacks a known antigen. Base quality data are lacking; no much larger clone is found one base away. The method behind the library was PCR. The reads were generated on an Illumina HiSeq 2500. Molecular barcoding was employed in the preparation of TCR libraries, with unique molecular identifiers being used to normalize TCRbeta repertoire quantification. TCRdb redid the processing of the public reads, applying fastp at Q25 and MiXCR, and retained in-frame beta chains. Identical CDR3 protein sequences are pooled into one entry, listed with their most common genes and DNA. The sample records about 400,000 distinct CDR3 sequences, about 20% of which are singletons. The biggest ten clones account for around 3.9% of the sample. The sample originates from a study of T-cell reconstitution after alpha-beta-depleted transplantation in children (dated by TCRdb to the mid-2010s). Looking at the study overall: The study quantitatively tracked T-cell immune reconstitution after TCRalphabeta/CD19-depleted allogeneic hematopoietic cell transplantation in children using TCR repertoire profiling.

V was cut back by 3 bases and J by 5 bases, leaving a gap of 8 bases between them. CDR1 SGHAT and CDR2 FQNNGV were looked up in the germline V gene. From the cysteine up to the phenylalanine, the CDR3 has a length of 12 residues. Only the CDR3 part of the read is kept: 36 bases, read in frame from the first base. Recombination joined TRBV11-2 with TRBJ2-7; the D gene is not confidently resolved. The sequence was collected from a human donor who donated a stem cell graft to a child with acute myeloid leukemia. Here the sequenced sample was PBMCs from the stem cell graft donor, taken from the stem cell graft. The DNA is as follows: TGTGCCAGCAGCTTGGCCTATGACGAGCAGTACTTC. The translation is CASSLAYDEQYF. Reference TRBV11-2 and TRBJ2-7 genes cover what lies past the CDR3, so the full variable domain is EAGVAQSPRYKIIEKRQSVAFWCNPISGHATLYWYQQILGQGPKLLIQFQNNGVVDDSQLPKDRFSAERLKGVDSTLKIQPAKLEDSAVYLCASSLAYDEQYFGPGTRLTVT.